This is a list of T cell receptor beta chains from one sample in a study of shared clonotypes between healthy human individuals. Profiling relied on immunoSEQ multiplex PCR, and the TCRdb table lists in-frame clones only, not all of them. The sample contains about a million clones, roughly 75% of which appear only once. Sequencing was performed on memory CD4+ T cells sorted from blood. These receptors were obtained from a man aged 18 to 29 in good health. The CDR3 runs from the conserved cysteine through the conserved F or W. Each record gives: J gene, D gene, V gene, clone size, CDR3 DNA, CDR3 protein. A D gene is named only where the DNA matches it firmly. Clone size appears in some rows only: once, few, many, or a class for an expanded clone.

>TRBJ2-1|TRBD2|TRBV27|.
TGTGCCAGCAGTTTATCCTTTAGCGGGGGAGTCTACAATGAGCAGTTCTTC
CASSLSFSGGVYNEQFF
>TRBJ1-4|.|TRBV2|.
TGTGCCAGCAGGGACCACATTAGGGCTGAAAAACTGTTTTTT
CASRDHIRAEKLFF
>TRBJ1-1|.|TRBV7-3|.
TGTGCCAGCAGCTTAATGGAGAACACTGAAGCTTTCTTT
CASSLMENTEAFF
>TRBJ1-1|.|TRBV30|.
TGTGCCTGGAGTGTGGGAGGGATAGTGTCTGAAGCTTTCTTT
CAWSVGGIVSEAFF
>TRBJ1-1|.|TRBV6-1|.
TGTGCCAGCAGTGAAGCGAATATACAGCGGACGAGCACTGAAGCTTTCTTT
CASSEANIQRTSTEAFF
>TRBJ2-2|.|TRBV5-4|.
TGTGCCAGCAGCTTGGTGGGTGCCGGGGAGCTGTTTTTT
CASSLVGAGELFF
>TRBJ1-1|.|TRBV7-2|.
TGTGCCAGCAGCTTAGGAGGGAAGTACACTGAAGCTTTCTTT
CASSLGGKYTEAFF
>TRBJ2-3|TRBD2|TRBV7-2|.
TGTGCCAGCAGCTCTGGACTAGCTTCAGATACGCAGTATTTT
CASSSGLASDTQYF
>TRBJ2-5|.|TRBV10-3|.
TGTGCCATCAGTCCTTTTGGGTCGGGAGAGACCCAGTACTTC
CAISPFGSGETQYF
>TRBJ1-1|.|TRBV30|.
TGTGCCTGGAGGGAAGGGAACACTGAAGCTTTCTTT
CAWREGNTEAFF
>TRBJ2-2|TRBD2|TRBV2|.
TGTGCCAGCATGACTAGCTTGGGGACCGGGGAGCTGTTTTTT
CASMTSLGTGELFF
>TRBJ2-7|.|TRBV10-3|.
TGTGCCATCAGTGAGGTGGTAGTTAAAAGCTCCTACGAGCAGTACTTC
CAISEVVVKSSYEQYF
>TRBJ2-5|.|TRBV6-1|once
TGTGCCAGCAGTGAAATCTGGGGGCCGCAAGAGACCCAGTACTTC
CASSEIWGPQETQYF
>TRBJ2-5|TRBD1|TRBV5-1|.
TGCGCCAGCAGCTTGGAGGGACAGCAAGAGACCCAGTACTTC
CASSLEGQQETQYF
>TRBJ2-2|.|TRBV5-1|.
TGCGCCAGCACTGGACGTGTATCCGGGGAGCTGTTTTTT
CASTGRVSGELFF
>TRBJ1-5|TRBD1|TRBV19|.
TGTGCCACGCAACCTCGACAGGGACGATACGGCAATCAGCCCCAGCATTTT
CATQPRQGRYGNQPQHF
>TRBJ2-1|.|TRBV6-6|.
TGTGCCAGCAGTTATATGTATGAGCAGTTCTTC
CASSYMYEQFF
>TRBJ2-3|TRBD2|TRBV5-6|.
TGTGCCAGCAGCTTGCCCCACGCGGGGGGCACAGATACGCAGTATTTT
CASSLPHAGGTDTQYF
>TRBJ2-7|.|TRBV27|.
TGTGCCGGTAGAGGGAGATCCTACGAGCAGTACTTC
CAGRGRSYEQYF
>TRBJ2-5|TRBD2|TRBV30|.
TGTGCCTGTCAGCGGGGGGGCGAAGAGACCCAGTACTTC
CACQRGGEETQYF
>TRBJ2-1|TRBD2|TRBV19|.
TGTGCCAGCGGGACTAGCCGATACAATGAGCAGTTCTTC
CASGTSRYNEQFF
>TRBJ2-7|.|TRBV6-5|.
TGTGCCAGCAGTTCGTCCCCGGGACTTTCCTACGAGCAGTACTTC
CASSSSPGLSYEQYF
>TRBJ2-3|TRBD1|TRBV2|few
TGTGCCAGCGGTGCAGGACAGGGAAGGGATACGCAGTATTTT
CASGAGQGRDTQYF
>TRBJ2-5|.|TRBV30|few
TGTGCCTGGAGTGTCATGGAGACCCAGTACTTC
CAWSVMETQYF
>TRBJ1-2|TRBD1|TRBV6-1|.
TGTGCCAGCAGTGAAGCAAACTATGGGACAGGCTATGGCTACACCTTC
CASSEANYGTGYGYTF
>TRBJ1-2|.|TRBV6-1|.
TGTGCCAGCAGTGAGAATACAGGGTCCTCCGATGGCTACACCTTC
CASSENTGSSDGYTF
>TRBJ2-3|TRBD2|TRBV6-5|.
TGTGCCAGCAGTTACAGACTAGCGGGCACAGATACGCAGTATTTT
CASSYRLAGTDTQYF
>TRBJ2-6|.|TRBV6-5|.
TGTGCCAGCAGCACCGAGGGCTCAGGGGCCAACGTCCTGACTTTC
CASSTEGSGANVLTF
>TRBJ1-6|.|TRBV7-2|.
TGTGCCAGCAGCTTAGTTTGGCCAGTTGAGGGGAATTCACCCCTCCACTTT
CASSLVWPVEGNSPLHF
>TRBJ2-7|TRBD1|TRBV15|.
TGTGCCACCAGCAGAGCAGGGACAGGGGTAAAACACGAGCAGTACTTC
CATSRAGTGVKHEQYF
>TRBJ2-7|TRBD2|TRBV5-1|many
TGCGCCAGCAGCGAAACTAGCGGGACTAATGCCTACGAGCAGTACTTC
CASSETSGTNAYEQYF
>TRBJ1-5|.|TRBV10-1|few
TGCGCCGGGGGCCGGGGGCAGATTCCCCAGCATTTT
CAGGRGQIPQHF
>TRBJ2-1|.|TRBV4-2|few
TGTGCCAGCAGCCAGCCGGCACAGGCCTACAATGAGCAGTTCTTC
CASSQPAQAYNEQFF
>TRBJ2-7|TRBD2|TRBV7-9|once
TGTGCCAGCAGCTTAGTCGGGCTAGCGGGAGCCGAGCAGTACTTC
CASSLVGLAGAEQYF
>TRBJ2-2|.|TRBV10-3|.
TGTGCCAGCGGGGACACGGCGAACACCGGGGAGCTGTTTTTT
CASGDTANTGELFF
>TRBJ2-1|TRBD2|TRBV5-1|.
TGCGCCAGCACCCTAACTAGCGACCAGAATGAGCAGTTCTTC
CASTLTSDQNEQFF
>TRBJ1-5|TRBD1|TRBV5-1|.
TGCGCCAGCAGCTTGAGTGACAGGGGGCTGGATCAGCCCCAGCATTTT
CASSLSDRGLDQPQHF
>TRBJ1-3|.|TRBV27|.
TGTGCCAGCAGATTTTCAGGACCTGGAAACACCATATATTTT
CASRFSGPGNTIYF
>TRBJ1-6|.|TRBV14|.
TGTGCCAGCAGCCGCACGGGGAATAATTCACCCCTCCACTTT
CASSRTGNNSPLHF
>TRBJ2-3|.|TRBV7-3|.
TGTGCCAGCAGCTTAGCGGCGGGGGCCCCACAGGATACGCAGTATTTT
CASSLAAGAPQDTQYF
>TRBJ2-7|TRBD1|TRBV2|.
TGTGCCAGCCGGAATAGAGGGACAGGGAGTTACGAGCAGTACTTC
CASRNRGTGSYEQYF
>TRBJ1-6|.|TRBV2|once
TGTGCCAGCAGTGAAGCCCCGGGGGGCTCACCCCTCCACTTT
CASSEAPGGSPLHF
>TRBJ2-7|.|TRBV30|.
TGTGCCTGGAGTGCCGAGGTGGGGAATAAGCCCTACGAGCAGTACTTC
CAWSAEVGNKPYEQYF
>TRBJ1-2|TRBD1|TRBV19|.
TGTGCCAGTAGTCGACAGGGAGATGGCTACACCTTC
CASSRQGDGYTF
>TRBJ2-1|TRBD2|TRBV10-3|.
TGTGCCATCAGTGAGTCCGCGGGAGGGAGATACAATGAGCAGTTCTTC
CAISESAGGRYNEQFF
>TRBJ1-1|TRBD1|TRBV2|.
TGTGCCAGCATTTCTCAGGACAGGGGTCTCAACCCCACTGAAGCTTTCTTT
CASISQDRGLNPTEAFF
>TRBJ2-7|.|TRBV2|.
TGTGCCAGCAGTGTAGGGTCAGGGATGAACGAGCAGTACTTC
CASSVGSGMNEQYF